This note documents a single TCR beta chain sequence. Its recognized antigen is unknown. No qualities accompany the bases; no much larger clone lies one base away. This entry belongs to a study of cytomegalovirus exposure and HLA in healthy donors listed by TCRdb under 2017. Background for the entire study: According to a later analysis, one platform produced both the 120 validation repertoires and the roughly 660 repertoires of the first cohort. The aim of the study was to test whether cataloging public T cell receptors could identify signatures of past pathogen exposure. Besides the first cohort of 666 subjects, a separate validation cohort made up of around 120 different subjects was used. The study combined high-throughput TCR immunosequencing, statistical association of individual TCRs with disease status, and machine learning to predict cytomegalovirus infection status. The paper as a whole reports these results and caveats: A later analysis found that TCRs clustered in the first cohort also tended to co-occur in the approximately 120 validation repertoires, with roughly 95% of cluster scores above 0. Most TCR sequences were seen in very few donors, while some public TCRs were found in many individuals. In vitro tests confirmed that a few of the cytomegalovirus-associated TCR beta chains recognize cytomegalovirus antigens. The validation cohort had no HLA typing available for a later analysis, so co-occurrence within that cohort was assessed over all 130 or so repertoires. The authors suggested that the approach could potentially be extended to other disease states and immunological phenotypes. Cytomegalovirus status was reported to be diagnosed by the classifier with high specificity and sensitivity in both the original and validation cohorts. A total of 150 to 200 TCR beta chains were listed by the study as associated with cytomegalovirus.

Library method: the immunoSEQ multiplex PCR assay. Per the authors' processing: A statistical classification framework was developed to diagnose cytomegalovirus status using the catalog of TCR beta chain sequences. TCRdb took over this immuneACCESS table, retaining in-frame rearrangements with V and J assigned. Such tables are incomplete; in checked studies, under half of the missing clones stem from an unresolved V gene, and the remainder is unexplained. The V and J calls and clone size come from that table; D and trimming were worked out from the DNA. The sample data list some 69,000 clones, and roughly 94% of these were observed just once. The biggest ten clones account for 4.4% of the sample. The donors were included in the validation cohort of around 120 subjects, a group kept apart from the roughly 670-subject first cohort. What was sequenced was PBMCs. The sequence was collected from a man between 18 and 29 years old in good health and CMV-seropositive.

CDR3 reads: CASSQNRGNTEAFF. The DNA reads as follows: TGCGCCAGCAGCCAAAACAGGGGGAACACTGAAGCTTTCTTT. The V and J segments used are TRBV4-1 and TRBJ1-1; TRBD1 agrees with 7 junctional bases. Reading the germline V gene gives CDR1 MGHRA and CDR2 YSYEKL. The CDR3 goes from the cysteine to the phenylalanine over 14 residues. Of all the DNA, just the CDR3 is kept, 42 bases in frame from base 1. Germline trimming amounts to 2 bases on V and 1 base on J, with 1 as the count of junction bases outside the gene matches.